The source of this T cell receptor beta chain is a study of cytomegalovirus exposure and HLA in healthy donors. Generated by immunoSEQ multiplex PCR, the TCRdb table keeps only in-frame clones and is missing some. The sample lists under 200,000 clones; roughly nine tenths were seen once. The length of the CDR3 is 14 residues. CDR1 and CDR2 from the germline V gene are SEHNR and FQNEAQ (reference sequence). Unmatched junction bases numbered 6, after V lost 5 bases and J lost 5 bases. Input material: PBMCs. This receptor was taken from a woman between 18 and 30 years old in good health and CMV-seropositive. This sequence joins TRBV7-9 and TRBJ2-5; TRBD1 aligns across 9 bases. This CDR3 reads CASSPDRGWETQYF. The CDR3 bases are TGTGCCAGCAGCCCGGACAGGGGTTGGGAGACCCAGTACTTC.